This T cell receptor beta chain appears in the sequencing data of a study of OX40 agonist ivuxolimab in advanced cancers. Generated by immunoSEQ multiplex PCR, the TCRdb table keeps only in-frame clones and is missing some. The table has approximately 100,000 clones, approximately 90% seen once. Sampling times: baseline, cycle 4 day 1, cycle 7 day 1. The germline CDR1 and CDR2 sequences are SNHLY and FYNNEI. With 6 bases clipped from V and 7 bases from J, the junction kept 10 bases outside the gene matches. The CDR3 has 14 amino acids. This TCR derives from an adult with an advanced solid tumor such as melanoma, head and neck, liver or kidney cancer. Material: CD4+ or CD8+ T cells sorted from blood, obtained in a trial of the OX40 agonist ivuxolimab. The chain combines TRBV2 with TRBJ1-2, with TRBD1 matching over 8 bases. In DNA form, the CDR3 reads TGTGCCAGCAGGGACCGACAGGGGCTTGGTGGCTACACCTTC. This sequence encodes CASRDRQGLGGYTF.